The entry below describes one T cell receptor beta chain. These data originate in a study of blood T cell repertoires in COVID-19. Overall study context: Sites in the United States, Italy and Spain provided acute and convalescent COVID-19 samples. T cells, B-cell-depleted T cells, or PBMCs supplied cDNA or gDNA.

Original analysis: Using reference gene primer amplification, nucleated cell counts were estimated. Assay: immunoSEQ multiplex PCR; the TCRdb copy retains only in-frame clones and omits some. V, J and clone size are taken as reported in that table, and D and trimming were inferred from the DNA itself. Of over 200,000 clones listed, 84% are singletons. The germline gives CDR1 SEHNR, CDR2 FQNEAQ (reference sequence). The CDR3 is 14 amino acids. Losses at the gene ends were 5 bases for V and 6 bases for J; bases not matched to a gene: 9. This clonotype was sampled from a woman in her 50s with active or convalescent COVID-19. The rearrangement uses TRBV7-9 and TRBJ1-2; TRBD1 matches at 7 bases. The source material was peripheral blood. CDR3: CASSDSGGNDGYTF. The CDR3 DNA is TGTGCCAGCAGCGACTCAGGGGGTAATGATGGCTACACCTTC.